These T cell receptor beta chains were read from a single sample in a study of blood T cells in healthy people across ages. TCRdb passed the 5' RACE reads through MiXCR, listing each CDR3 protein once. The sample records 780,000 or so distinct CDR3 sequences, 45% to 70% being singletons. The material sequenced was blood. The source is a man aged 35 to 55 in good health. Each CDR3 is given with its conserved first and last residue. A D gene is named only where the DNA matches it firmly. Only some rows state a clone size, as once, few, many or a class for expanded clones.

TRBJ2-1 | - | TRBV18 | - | CASSPLVRKTNEQFF | TGTGCCAGCTCACCCTTGGTCCGGAAAACTAATGAGCAGTTCTTC
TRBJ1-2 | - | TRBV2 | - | CASSERVNGYTF | TGTGCCAGCAGCGAAAGGGTTAATGGCTACACCTTC
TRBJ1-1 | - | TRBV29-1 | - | CSGRIQGNTEAFF | TGCAGCGGTCGAATACAGGGGAACACTGAAGCTTTCTTT
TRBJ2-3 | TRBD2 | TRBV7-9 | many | CASSLSMGGSPDTQYF | TGTGCCAGCAGCTTATCGATGGGGGGGAGCCCGGATACGCAGTATTTT
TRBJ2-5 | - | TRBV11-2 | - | CATDPGTQYF | TGTGCCACGGACCCGGGGACCCAGTACTTC
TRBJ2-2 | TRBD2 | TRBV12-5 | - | CASGLLAGNTGELFF | TGTGCTAGTGGTTTGCTAGCGGGGAACACCGGGGAGCTGTTTTTT
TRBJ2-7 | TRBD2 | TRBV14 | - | CASSPLTAGFSYEQYF | TGTGCCAGCAGCCCCCTAACAGCGGGGTTCTCCTACGAGCAGTACTTC
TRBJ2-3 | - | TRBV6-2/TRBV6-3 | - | CASRTGPDTQYF | TGTGCCAGCAGGACCGGGCCAGATACGCAGTATTTT
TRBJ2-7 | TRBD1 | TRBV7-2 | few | CASSLRQGSGEQYF | TGTGCCAGCAGCTTAAGACAGGGGTCAGGGGAGCAGTACTTC
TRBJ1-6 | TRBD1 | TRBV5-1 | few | CASSLTPGTGNSPLHF | TGCGCCAGCAGCTTGACCCCCGGGACAGGGAATTCACCCCTCCACTTT
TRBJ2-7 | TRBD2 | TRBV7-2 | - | CASSLARGGQYEQYF | TGTGCCAGCAGCTTAGCCCGGGGGGGGCAGTACGAGCAGTACTTC
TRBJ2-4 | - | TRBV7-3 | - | CASSSYGLNIQYF | TGTGCCAGCAGCTCCTACGGGTTAAACATTCAGTACTTC
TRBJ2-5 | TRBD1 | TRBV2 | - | CASRPGTGLETQYF | TGTGCCAGCAGACCCGGGACAGGGTTGGAGACCCAGTACTTC
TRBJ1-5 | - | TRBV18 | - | CASSPMTVSNQPQHF | TGTGCCAGCTCACCAATGACAGTTAGCAATCAGCCCCAGCATTTT
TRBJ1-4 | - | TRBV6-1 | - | CASISTGSSGEKLFF | TGTGCCAGCATATCAACAGGGTCGTCCGGTGAAAAACTGTTTTTT
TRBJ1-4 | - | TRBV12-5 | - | CASGPSRQLERLFF | TGTGCTAGTGGTCCGTCCCGGCAGCTTGAAAGACTGTTTTTT
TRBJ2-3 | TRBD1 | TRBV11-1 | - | CASSSPDRGVSTDTQYF | TGTGCCAGCAGCTCCCCGGACAGGGGAGTCTCCACAGATACGCAGTATTTT
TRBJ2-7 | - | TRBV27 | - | CASSRPPTGLFYEQYF | TGTGCCAGCAGTCGCCCCCCCACGGGCCTCTTCTACGAGCAGTACTTC
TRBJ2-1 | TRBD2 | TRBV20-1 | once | CSARDLTSGAHNEQFF | TGCAGTGCTAGAGACCTGACTAGCGGGGCACACAATGAGCAGTTCTTC
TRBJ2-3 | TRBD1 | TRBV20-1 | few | CSARSMWGRGTDTQYF | TGCAGTGCTAGGTCAATGTGGGGCAGGGGGACAGATACGCAGTATTTT
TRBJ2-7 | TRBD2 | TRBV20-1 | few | CSATLYRDYLYEQYF | TGCAGTGCAACCCTTTACCGGGACTACCTCTACGAGCAGTACTTC
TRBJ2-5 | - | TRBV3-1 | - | CASSQDPAMMETQYF | TGTGCCAGCAGCCAAGATCCGGCCATGATGGAGACCCAGTACTTC
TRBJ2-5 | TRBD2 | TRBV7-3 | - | CASSSLAGGLSYNEQYF | TGTGCCAGCAGCTCATTAGCGGGGGGCCTGTCCTACAATGAGCAGTACTTC
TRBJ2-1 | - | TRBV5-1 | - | CASRLGDNEQFF | TGCGCCAGCAGACTTGGGGACAATGAGCAGTTCTTC
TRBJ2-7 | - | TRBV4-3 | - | CASSPRGRYEQYF | TGCGCCAGCAGCCCTAGAGGGAGATACGAGCAGTACTTC
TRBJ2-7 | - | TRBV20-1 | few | CSASLRSYEQYF | TGCAGTGCTAGTTTACGCTCCTACGAGCAGTACTTC
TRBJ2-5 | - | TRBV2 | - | CATQGKIETQYF | TGTGCCACACAGGGAAAGATTGAGACCCAGTACTTC
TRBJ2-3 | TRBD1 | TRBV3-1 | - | CASADRGLEDTQYF | TGTGCCAGCGCAGACAGGGGGCTAGAAGATACGCAGTATTTT
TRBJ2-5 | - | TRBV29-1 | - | CSVREEETQYF | TGCAGCGTTAGGGAAGAGGAGACCCAGTACTTC
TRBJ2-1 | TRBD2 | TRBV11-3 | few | CASSLRTSGRQYNEQFF | TGTGCCAGCAGCCTCCGGACTAGCGGGAGACAATACAATGAGCAGTTCTTC
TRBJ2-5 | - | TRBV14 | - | CASSQVQTYQETQYF | TGTGCCAGCAGCCAAGTACAGACGTACCAAGAGACCCAGTACTTC
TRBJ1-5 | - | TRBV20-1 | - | CSAREGAFSNQPQHF | TGCAGTGCTAGAGAGGGAGCGTTTAGCAATCAGCCCCAGCATTTT
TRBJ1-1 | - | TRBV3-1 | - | CASSQEPAKAFF | TGTGCCAGCAGCCAAGAACCAGCCAAAGCTTTCTTT
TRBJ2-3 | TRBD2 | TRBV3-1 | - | CASSREGLAGPLTSSDTQYF | TGTGCCAGCAGCCGCGAGGGACTAGCGGGCCCTCTCACGTCGTCAGATACGCAGTATTTT
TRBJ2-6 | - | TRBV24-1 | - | CATSAAASSGANVLTF | TGTGCCACCAGTGCAGCAGCCAGCTCTGGGGCCAACGTCCTGACTTTC
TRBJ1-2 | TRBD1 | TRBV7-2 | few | CASSLGTGATGYTF | TGTGCCAGCAGCTTAGGGACAGGGGCCACCGGCTACACCTTC
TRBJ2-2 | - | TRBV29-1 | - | CSVERTFTGELFF | TGCAGCGTTGAACGGACTTTCACCGGGGAGCTGTTTTTT
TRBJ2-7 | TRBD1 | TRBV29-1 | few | CSVGRDRNYEQYF | TGCAGCGTCGGCCGGGACAGAAACTACGAGCAGTACTTC
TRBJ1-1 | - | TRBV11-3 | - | CASSFGTMNTEAFF | TGTGCCAGCAGCTTCGGGACCATGAACACTGAAGCTTTCTTT
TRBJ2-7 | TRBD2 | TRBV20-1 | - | CSAVRIAGGPHEQYF | TGCAGTGCTGTCCGCATAGCGGGGGGGCCTCACGAGCAGTACTTC
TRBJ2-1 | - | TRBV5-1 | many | CASSLGPQGNNEQFF | TGCGCCAGCAGCTTGGGACCCCAAGGGAACAATGAGCAGTTCTTC
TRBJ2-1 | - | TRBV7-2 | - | CASKPGGSYNEQFF | TGTGCCAGCAAGCCGGGCGGCTCCTACAATGAGCAGTTCTTC